Given below is one T cell receptor beta chain in context. In its sample, this clonotype comes out as medium-sized (0.01 to 0.1%). There is no known antigen for this receptor. It has no much larger one-base neighbor in the sample; base qualities were not kept. The data derive from a study of neurological immune-mediated disorders (dated by TCRdb to about 2019). About the study as a whole: The study compared peripheral blood TCR-beta repertoires of HTLV-I-associated myelopathy (HAM/TSP) patients, multiple sclerosis patients and healthy controls using UMI-based sequencing. Each longitudinal HAM/TSP and healthy donor was sampled at 3 time-points spaced at about 3-45 month intervals. Alongside PBMC samples, the set of 80 to 130 TCR-beta libraries contained longitudinal samples, technical triplicates, and paired CD4+ and CD8+ T-cell subsets that had been sorted. The cohort comprised approximately 67 subjects: about 15 HAM/TSP patients, 35 or so multiple sclerosis patients and around 20 healthy controls.

The time point label for this specimen denotes: longitudinal time-point 3. Unsorted PBMC libraries were generated from 2 million PBMCs stored in RNAlater at -80 °C until RNA extraction. PBMCs were separated from peripheral blood using Ficoll-Hypaque density gradient centrifugation and then cryopreserved in liquid nitrogen. Broad study findings and their caveats: TCR clonal expansion was highest in HAM/TSP patients and lowest in MS patients, with MS patients falling below even healthy controls. No identical CDR3 amino acid sequences were shared among expanded clones across subjects, suggesting private TCR-beta repertoires in all groups.

cDNA was synthesized by template-switch 5'RACE using a primer carrying a 10-nucleotide random unique molecular identifier by which each TCR transcript was tagged. Every sequencing run yielded over 160 million TCR-beta sequences covering 15-18 subjects. The RNeasy kit was used for extraction of total RNA. TCR-beta VDJ regions were amplified with primers for the TCR constant region and the 5'RACE anchor, using the KAPA Real-time Library Amplification kit. A first PCR added sample indexes and Illumina adaptors, after which a second PCR increased the library yield. After purification with Ampure beads, the TCR product of roughly 650 bp was size-selected on a 2% E-gel SizeSelection system. Before pooling, library quality was assessed on a Bioanalyzer, concentration was determined with Qubit, and library quantification was performed with the Kapa Library Quantification kit. An Illumina HiSeq 2500 sequenced the libraries paired-end 2 x 150 bp. To increase sequence diversity, about 25-31% phiX was spiked into each library pool. The paper's data handling went like this. The UMI-based MiGEC pipeline processed quality-filtered reads and removed over 80% of raw TCR sequences during error correction. IMGT germline references were used for alignment of VDJ genes, and clonotypes were defined by a unique CDR3 amino acid sequence together with V-J genes. Clonal expansion, Shannon diversity and CDR3 relatedness (CalcPairwiseDistances, ClusterSamples) were evaluated with VDJtools, and phylogenetic trees were built with CLCbio workbench. A clone was classed as expanded if it had 8 or more unique UMIs, a cutoff based on coefficient-of-variation modelling across technical triplicates. The public sequencing data were trimmed at Q25 with fastp and processed into clonotypes with MiXCR by TCRdb, which kept only in-frame beta chains. CDR3 protein duplicates are merged, each entry listing the most common genes and DNA. The V and J calls, along with clone size, are taken from TCRdb and not from the paper's own processing. Across this sample there are approximately 47,000 distinct CDR3 sequences, with 9.5% to 15% seen only once. The ten top clones hold 9% of the sample.

From a lookup of the germline V gene, CDR1 and CDR2 are SQVTM and ANQGSEA. The CDR3 starts with the cysteine, ends with the phenylalanine, and has 15 residues. Only the CDR3 region is kept as DNA, spanning 45 bases read in frame from base 1. V and J lose 4 bases and 2 bases, and a span of 15 bases separates them. The sequence is built from TRBV29-1 and TRBJ1-5; a tentative D match to TRBD1 spans 5 bases. The sequence was collected from a male donor with HTLV-1-associated myelopathy (HAM/TSP). Sequenced material: PBMCs. The CDR3 region: CSVAEGFLGNQPQHF. The nucleotides read TGCAGCGTTGCGGAGGGGTTTTTGGGCAATCAGCCCCAGCATTTT.